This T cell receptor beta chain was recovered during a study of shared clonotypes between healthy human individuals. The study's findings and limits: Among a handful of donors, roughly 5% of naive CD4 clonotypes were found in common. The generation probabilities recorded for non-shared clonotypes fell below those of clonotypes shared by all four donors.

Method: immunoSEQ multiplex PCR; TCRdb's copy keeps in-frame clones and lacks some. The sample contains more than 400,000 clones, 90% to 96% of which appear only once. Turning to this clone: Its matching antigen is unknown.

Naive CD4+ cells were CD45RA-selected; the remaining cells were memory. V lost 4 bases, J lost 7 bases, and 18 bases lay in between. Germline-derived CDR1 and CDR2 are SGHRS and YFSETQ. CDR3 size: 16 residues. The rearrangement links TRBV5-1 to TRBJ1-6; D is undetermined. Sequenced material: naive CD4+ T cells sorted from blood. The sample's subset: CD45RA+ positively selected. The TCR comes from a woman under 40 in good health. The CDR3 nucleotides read TGCGCCAGCAGCCGTGACCCGCCAGGACCAAATTCACCCCTCCACTTT. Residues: CASSRDPPGPNSPLHF.